These 7 T cell receptor beta chains were sequenced from one sample in a study of cytomegalovirus exposure and HLA in healthy donors (dated by TCRdb to 2016 to 2017). Library preparation used the immunoSEQ multiplex PCR assay. For the multiplex PCR, a mixture combining 60 forward primers for TCR Vbeta segments and 13 reverse primers for TCR Jbeta segments was used. As stored in TCRdb, this immuneACCESS dataset retains in-frame rearrangements with V and J assigned. A fraction of the clones does not appear; measured against another copy, unresolved V genes explain less than half of the discrepancy, and the remainder lacks a known reason. The sample table lists about 130,000 clones, about 80% of them with a count of one. Jointly, the top ten make up roughly 5% of the sample. Sample: PBMCs. These receptors were taken from a man younger than 45 in good health and CMV-seronegative.

This clone was recorded a few times. The chain links TRBV7-8 to TRBJ1-5; D is possibly TRBD1 (5 bases). Per the germline V gene, CDR1 is SGHVS and CDR2 is FQNEAQ. Trimming pared 4 bases from V and 0 bases from J, leaving 13 bases between. CDR3 length: 16 amino acids. CDR3 sequence (DNA): TGTGCCAGCAGCTCCGGCGGGACGGATAGCAATCAGCCCCAGCATTTT. This gives the protein CASSSGGTDSNQPQHF.

This chain joins TRBV14 and TRBJ2-5; TRBD1 is a possible D gene (6 bases). Germline V gene sequence: CDR1 SGHDN, CDR2 FVKESK. The CDR3 sequence is 14 residues long. The ends were cut back, 3 bases at V and 2 bases at J, with 10 bases in the middle. The CDR3 loop reads CASSHWGQQETQYF. The DNA of the CDR3 is TGTGCCAGCAGCCATTGGGGACAACAAGAGACCCAGTACTTC.

The chain combines TRBV13 with TRBJ2-2; D is undetermined. Trimming left V 1 base short and J 10 bases short, with 10 bases between. CDR1 is PRHDT and CDR2 is FYEKMQ in the germline V gene (reference sequence). The CDR3 runs to 13 residues. The CDR3 here is CASSLVATMELFF. The CDR3, as DNA: TGTGCCAGCAGCTTAGTCGCTACGATGGAGCTGTTTTTT.

This clone was seen more than once but under ten times. The rearrangement joins TRBV7-9 to TRBJ1-1, with TRBD1 as a possible D gene (6 bases). The CDR3 covers 16 residues. Germline-derived CDR1 and CDR2 are SEHNR and FQNEAQ (reference sequence). Trimming cost V 7 bases and J 0 bases, with 18 bases left between them. This CDR3 is CASTTMRGGMNTEAFF. For the CDR3, the DNA is TGTGCCAGCACCACTATGAGGGGGGGTATGAACACTGAAGCTTTCTTT.

The table lists this clone with a few counts. The J gene is TRBJ2-3, the V gene TRBV10-1; D is possibly TRBD1 (5 bases). The CDR3 is 14 residues long. Germline CDR1 WNHNN, CDR2 SYGVQD (reference sequence). V lost 3 bases and J lost 3, with 10 bases in between. The CDR3 loop reads CASSDPPGTDTQYF. CDR3 DNA sequence: TGCGCCAGCAGTGACCCCCCAGGGACAGATACGCAGTATTTT.

This clone was picked up a small number of times. Here the CDR3 DNA reads TGTGCCAGCAGTCCCAACAATGAGCAGTTCTTC. This sequence encodes CASSPNNEQFF. The chain links TRBV25-1 to TRBJ2-1; D unresolved. V was shortened by 5 bases and J by 5 bases, with 4 bases between the two germline ends. In germline, CDR1 is MGHDK, CDR2 SYGVNS. The CDR3 covers 11 residues.

The chain couples TRBV30 to TRBJ2-1; TRBD2 matches 9 bases. The CDR3 loop spans 14 amino acids. CDR1 GTSNPN and CDR2 SVGIG come from the germline V gene (reference sequence). With 3 bases clipped from V and 2 bases from J, the junction kept 2 bases outside the gene matches. The CDR3 protein is CAWRTSGTYNEQFF. In DNA form, the CDR3 reads TGTGCCTGGAGGACTAGCGGAACCTACAATGAGCAGTTCTTC.